These 8 T cell receptor beta chains were all obtained from the same sample, sequenced in a study of blood T cells in healthy people across ages. Through a sample-barcoded 5' primer and a J-beta primer mix, a second PCR was run for roughly 6 to 12 cycles. TCRdb used MiXCR to reprocess the 5' RACE reads, holding one entry per CDR3 protein. The data contain over a million distinct CDR3 sequences, roughly 64% of them seen just once; the ten biggest clones take up over 5.5%. Sequencing was performed on blood. The receptors originated from a man between 18 and 29 years old in good health.

The V and J genes are TRBV6-1 and TRBJ2-1; 9 bases are a match to TRBD1. The DNA end is a closer match to TRBJ2-7, so the J assignment may be wrong. Germline V gives CDR1 MNHNS, CDR2 SASEGT. The CDR3 length is 19 residues. The CDR3 loop reads CASSRSLGTGLPIYNEQYF. The CDR3 DNA follows: TGTGCCAGCAGTCGATCCCTCGGGACAGGGCTCCCGATATACAATGAGCAGTACTTC.

This chain uses TRBV7-2 with TRBJ2-7; possibly TRBD1 or TRBD2 for D (5 bases each). Trimming pared 5 bases from V and 4 bases from J, leaving 15 bases between. CDR3 length: 14 amino acids. Germline V CDR1 and CDR2: SGHTA, FQGNSA. The CDR3 DNA is TGTGCCAGCAGCAATGAGGGCAGGGTGTACGAGCAGTACTTC. Residues: CASSNEGRVYEQYF.

The chain is built from TRBV10-2 and TRBJ2-5; D is perhaps TRBD2 (5 bases). V was clipped by 4 bases and J by 2 bases, with 11 bases between them. The CDR3 totals 14 residues. CDR1 and CDR2 from the germline V gene are WSHSY and SAAADI. In DNA, the CDR3 is TGCGCCAGCAGTGTTGAGGGTAGGCAAGAGACCCAGTACTTC. Protein sequence: CASSVEGRQETQYF.

The V gene is TRBV6-1, the J gene TRBJ2-3; the match to TRBD2 covers 10 bases. Per the germline V gene, CDR1 is MNHNS and CDR2 is SASEGT. The ends lost 7 bases at V and 2 bases at J; junction bases unmatched: 18. This CDR3 spans 19 amino acids. CDR3 region: CASTPSASGSLGYTDTQYF. The CDR3 region has the DNA TGTGCCAGCACCCCCTCGGCTAGCGGGAGTCTGGGTTACACAGATACGCAGTATTTT.

This clonotype came up a few times. The gene calls are TRBV29-1 and TRBJ2-1; either TRBD1 or TRBD2 may fit D (5 bases each). Germline CDR1 is SQVTM and CDR2 is ANQGSEA. The CDR3 is 14 residues long. As DNA, the CDR3 is TGCACCAGTTCCGGGACGGTAACCCACAATGAGCAGTTCTTC. As protein: CTSSGTVTHNEQFF.

In this sample, this clonotype turned up a few times. The chain couples TRBV14 to TRBJ2-3, with a tentative D call TRBD1 (6 bases). V dropped 6 bases and J dropped 0 bases, with 10 bases sitting between them. CDR3 length equals 14 residues. CDR1 and CDR2 from the germline V gene are SGHDN and FVKESK. The CDR3 loop reads CASRYRESTDTQYF. In nucleotides, the CDR3 is TGTGCCAGCAGGTACAGGGAAAGCACAGATACGCAGTATTTT.

This chain uses TRBV27 with TRBJ2-1; no clear D. Trimming removed 0 bases from V and 4 bases from J, with 13 bases in between. Germline assignment: CDR1 MNHEY and CDR2 SMNVEV (reference sequence). The CDR3 runs 16 residues. The CDR3 sequence is CASSLSIPLGYNEQFF. CDR3 nucleotides: TGTGCCAGCAGTTTATCGATCCCCCTAGGATACAATGAGCAGTTCTTC.

The chain joins TRBV10-3 to TRBJ2-1; TRBD2 aligns across 9 bases. The junction had 6 bases not matched to a gene; V was cut back by 0 bases and J by 6 bases. The CDR3 is 16 amino acids. Germline loops: CDR1 ENHRY, CDR2 SYGVKD. The CDR3: CAISESGRAGGNEQFF. The CDR3 nucleotides are TGTGCCATCAGTGAGTCGGGGAGAGCGGGGGGCAATGAGCAGTTCTTC.